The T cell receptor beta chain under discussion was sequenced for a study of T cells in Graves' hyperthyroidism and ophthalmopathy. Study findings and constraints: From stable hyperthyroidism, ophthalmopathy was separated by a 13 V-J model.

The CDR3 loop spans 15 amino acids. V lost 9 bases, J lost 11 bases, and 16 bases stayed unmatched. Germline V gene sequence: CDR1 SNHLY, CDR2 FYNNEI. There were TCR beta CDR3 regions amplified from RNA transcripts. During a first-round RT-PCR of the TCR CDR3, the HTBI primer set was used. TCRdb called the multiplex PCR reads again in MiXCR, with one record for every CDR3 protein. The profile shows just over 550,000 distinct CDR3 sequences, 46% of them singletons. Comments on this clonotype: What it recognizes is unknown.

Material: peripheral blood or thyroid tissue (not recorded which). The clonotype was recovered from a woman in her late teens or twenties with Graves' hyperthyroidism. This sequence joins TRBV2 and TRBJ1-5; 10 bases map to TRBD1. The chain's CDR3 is CASDQGTGASGAQHF. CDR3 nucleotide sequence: TGTGCCAGTGATCAGGGGACAGGGGCCTCCGGAGCCCAGCATTTT.